The 4 T cell receptor beta chains given below trace back to one sample, sequenced in a study of blood T cell repertoires in COVID-19 (TCRdb year 2020). The library was obtained by the immunoSEQ multiplex PCR assay. TCRdb took over this immuneACCESS table, retaining in-frame rearrangements with V and J assigned. Such tables are incomplete; in checked studies, under half of the missing clones stem from an unresolved V gene, and the remainder is unexplained. This sample is represented by about 200,000 clones; around 80% of them were singletons. The ten largest clonotypes hold 6.9% of the sample. Material for sequencing was peripheral blood. The receptors here all came from a human donor with acute or convalescent COVID-19. The donor label of this sample is uncertain.

The CDR3 region is CASLFSGKTNQPQHF. The CDR3 DNA reads as TGTGCTAGTCTTTTTTCAGGGAAAACCAATCAGCCCCAGCATTTT. The chain couples TRBV12-5 to TRBJ1-5; weak D call: TRBD1 (5 bases). V was clipped by 8 bases and J by 3 bases, with 17 bases between them. CDR1 is LGHNT and CDR2 is FRNRAP in the germline V gene. CDR3 length: 15 residues.

This chain uses TRBV29-1 with TRBJ2-5, with 11 bases identical to TRBD2. Germline V gives CDR1 SQVTM, CDR2 ANQGSEA. The CDR3 is 15 amino acids. J gave up 3 bases and V 6 bases, and 9 bases lay outside the gene matches. Here the CDR3 reads CSVAWGTSGEETQYF. CDR3 bases: TGCAGCGTCGCTTGGGGGACTAGCGGAGAAGAGACCCAGTACTTC. The full variable domain, rest sourced from reference TRBV29-1 and TRBJ2-5, is SAVISQKPSRDICQRGTSLTIQCQVDSQVTMMFWYRQQPGQSLTLIATANQGSEATYESGFVIDKFPISRPNLTFSTLTVSNMSPEDSSIYLCSVAWGTSGEETQYFGPGTRLLVL.

This sequence joins TRBV6-2 or TRBV6-3 and TRBJ2-7; 7 bases are shared with TRBD2. V shed 2 bases, J shed 4 bases, and the junction held 5 bases outside the gene matches. Germline loops: CDR1 MNHEY, CDR2 SVGEGT. The CDR3 loop spans 14 amino acids. In nucleotides, the CDR3 is TGTGCCAGCAGTTACGGAGGGAGGGTATACGAGCAGTACTTC. Translation: CASSYGGRVYEQYF.

The chain has TRBV12-3 or TRBV12-4 and TRBJ2-5; D is undetermined. There are 12 residues in the CDR3. Trimming removed 6 bases from V and 5 bases from J, with 10 bases in between. CDR3 residues: CASSRARETQYF. The CDR3 nucleotides read TGTGCCAGCAGCCGCGCCCGGGAGACCCAGTACTTC.